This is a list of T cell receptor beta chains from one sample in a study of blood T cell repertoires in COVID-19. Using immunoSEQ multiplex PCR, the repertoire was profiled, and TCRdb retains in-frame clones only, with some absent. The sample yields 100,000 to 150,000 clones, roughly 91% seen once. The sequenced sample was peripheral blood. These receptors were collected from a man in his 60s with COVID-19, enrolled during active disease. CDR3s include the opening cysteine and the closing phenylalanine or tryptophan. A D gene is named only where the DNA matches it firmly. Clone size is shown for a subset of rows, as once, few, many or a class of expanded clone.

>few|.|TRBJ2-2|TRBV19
CASSTAFNTGELFF
TGTGCCAGTAGCACCGCGTTTAACACCGGGGAGCTGTTTTTT
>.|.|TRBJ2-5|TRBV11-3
CASSLESRADRYETQYF
TGTGCCAGCAGCTTAGAGTCTCGGGCTGACAGATATGAGACCCAGTACTTC
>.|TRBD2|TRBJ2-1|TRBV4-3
CASSQAGTSGSYNEQFF
TGCGCCAGCAGCCAAGCCGGGACTAGCGGTTCCTACAATGAGCAGTTCTTC
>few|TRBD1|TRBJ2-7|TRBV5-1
CASSSLQGTYEQYF
TGCGCCAGCAGCTCCCTACAGGGGACCTACGAGCAGTACTTC
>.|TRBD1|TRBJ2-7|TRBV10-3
CAISPRDRASYEQYF
TGTGCCATCAGCCCGAGGGACAGGGCTTCCTACGAGCAGTACTTC
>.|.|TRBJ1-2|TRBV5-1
CASTFTANYGYTF
TGCGCCAGCACCTTTACGGCTAACTATGGCTACACCTTC
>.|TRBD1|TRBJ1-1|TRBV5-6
CASSNRGLLTEAFF
TGTGCCAGCAGCAACAGGGGGCTACTAACTGAAGCTTTCTTT
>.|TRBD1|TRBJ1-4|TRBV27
CASSLEAGQGGLFF
TGTGCCAGCAGTTTAGAGGCAGGGCAGGGGGGACTGTTTTTT
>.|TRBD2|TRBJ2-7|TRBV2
CASSDSAFGTNSYEQYF
TGTGCCAGCAGTGATTCCGCTTTCGGGACTAACTCCTACGAGCAGTACTTC
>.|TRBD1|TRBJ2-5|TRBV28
CASSATTGPETQYF
TGTGCCAGCAGTGCCACGACAGGGCCGGAGACCCAGTACTTC
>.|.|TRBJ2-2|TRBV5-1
CASSWTDPTGELFF
TGCGCCAGCAGCTGGACAGATCCCACCGGGGAGCTGTTTTTT